The present entry profiles one TCR beta chain with its context. What this receptor recognizes is not known. Per-nucleotide qualities are absent, and no much larger clonotype sits a single base away. These data belong to a study of T cell changes during pregnancy in multiple sclerosis (dated by TCRdb to about 2019). Describing the broader study: In women with multiple sclerosis, the researchers looked at how the T cell repertoire shifted as pregnancy progressed.

Compared with germline, V lacks 3 bases and J lacks 3 bases; bases without a gene match: 4. Per the germline V gene, SGDLS is the CDR1 and YYNGEE is the CDR2. The cysteine opens and the phenylalanine closes a CDR3 of 16 amino acids. Kept here is only the CDR3 DNA, which spans 48 bases and is read in frame from base 1. Library generation was performed with the immunoSEQ multiplex PCR assay. TCRdb carries this immuneACCESS record with in-frame sequences only. Its versions omit some clonotypes, under half of them owing to an unresolved V gene in the studies checked, with the rest unexplained. The sample data list 70,000 to 80,000 clones, and over 85% of these were observed just once. 3% to 4.5% of the sample is held by the ten biggest clonotypes.

Rearrangement joined TRBV9 to TRBJ2-1, and TRBD2 aligns with 12 junction nucleotides. The sequence was collected from a female donor in good health, enrolled as a control in a pregnancy study. The material sequenced was peripheral blood, taken after pregnancy. The DNA sequence is TGTGCCAGCAGCGCCGGACTAGCGGGGATCTACAATGAGCAGTTCTTC. It encodes CASSAGLAGIYNEQFF.